This TCR beta chain was identified during a study of blood T cell repertoires in COVID-19. Study-level information: PBMCs, B-cell-depleted T cells, or T cells were the source of the cDNA or gDNA that made up the material.

Original analysis: Cell counts per sample came from amplifying reference gene primers. Only in-frame clones appear in the TCRdb table, and some are missing; sequencing was by immunoSEQ multiplex PCR. The V and J calls and clone size come from that table; D and trimming were worked out from the DNA. The repertoire holds a few hundred thousand clones, with approximately 90% as singletons. Membership in each cohort depended on participant-reported clinical history. Looked up from germline, CDR1 is SGDLS and CDR2 is YYNGEE. The V and J ends lost 4 bases and 2 bases respectively, with 15 bases between them. The CDR3 covers 15 residues.

The receptor comes from a man aged 25 to 40 who had recovered from COVID-19. The rearrangement uses TRBV9 and TRBJ1-1; D is perhaps TRBD1 (6 bases). Material: PBMCs or T cells enriched from blood (not recorded which). The CDR3: CASSPEDRRNTEAFF. The CDR3 nucleotides are TGTGCCAGCAGCCCAGAGGACAGACGAAACACTGAAGCTTTCTTT.